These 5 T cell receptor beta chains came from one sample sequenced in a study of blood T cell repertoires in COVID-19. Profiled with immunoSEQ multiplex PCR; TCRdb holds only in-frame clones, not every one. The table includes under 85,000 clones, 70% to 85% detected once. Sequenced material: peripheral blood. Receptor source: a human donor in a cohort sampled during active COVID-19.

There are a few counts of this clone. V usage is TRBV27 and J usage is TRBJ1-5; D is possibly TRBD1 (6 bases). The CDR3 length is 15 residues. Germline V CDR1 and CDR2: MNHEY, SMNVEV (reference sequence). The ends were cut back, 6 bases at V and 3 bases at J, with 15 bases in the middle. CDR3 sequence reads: CASRQGWSSNQPQHF. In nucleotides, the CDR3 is TGTGCCAGCAGACAGGGTTGGTCATCCAATCAGCCCCAGCATTTT.

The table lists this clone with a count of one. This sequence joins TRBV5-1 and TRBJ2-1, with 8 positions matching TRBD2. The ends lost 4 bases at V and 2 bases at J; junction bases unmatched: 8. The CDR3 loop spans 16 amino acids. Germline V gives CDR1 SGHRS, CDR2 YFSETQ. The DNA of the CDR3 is TGCGCCAGCAGCCCTCGCGGGGGGCCCCCCTACAATGAGCAGTTCTTC. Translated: CASSPRGGPPYNEQFF.

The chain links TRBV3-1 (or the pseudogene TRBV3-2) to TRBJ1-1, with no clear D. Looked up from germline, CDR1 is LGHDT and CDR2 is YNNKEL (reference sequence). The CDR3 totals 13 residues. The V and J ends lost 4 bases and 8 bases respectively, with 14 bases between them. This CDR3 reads CASSPQRGLEAFF. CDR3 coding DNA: TGTGCCAGCAGCCCTCAGCGGGGTCTAGAAGCTTTCTTT.

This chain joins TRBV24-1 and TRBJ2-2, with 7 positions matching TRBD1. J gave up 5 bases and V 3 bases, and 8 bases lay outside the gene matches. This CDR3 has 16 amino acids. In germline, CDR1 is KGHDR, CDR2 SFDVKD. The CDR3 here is CATSDTRQGWTGELFF. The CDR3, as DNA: TGTGCCACCAGTGATACCCGACAGGGATGGACCGGGGAGCTGTTTTTT.

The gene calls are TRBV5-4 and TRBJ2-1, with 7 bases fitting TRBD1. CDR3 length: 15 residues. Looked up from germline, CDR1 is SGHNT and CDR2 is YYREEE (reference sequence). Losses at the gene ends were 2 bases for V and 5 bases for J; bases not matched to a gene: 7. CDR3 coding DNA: TGTGCCAGCAGCTTAGGGACAGAGTATAACAATGAGCAGTTCTTC. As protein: CASSLGTEYNNEQFF.